This T cell receptor (beta chain) is drawn from a study of shared clonotypes between healthy human individuals (dated by TCRdb to 2020 to 2021). For the study in its entirety: Three men and a couple of women, aged 18 to 49 years, made up the cohort. Per donor, three plates each were used for CD4 naive and CD4 memory, two for CD8 naive, and one for CD8 memory. The study deeply sequenced blood TCR repertoires of five healthy adults to estimate repertoire size and the extent of clonotype sharing between individuals. Libraries were prepared and TCR repertoires were sequenced by different laboratories using diverse techniques, in order to increase sequencing depth and limit assay-specific biases. Each donor's leukapheresis produced roughly between roughly 0.85 and 10 billion PBMCs.

Note on this clone: It has no known antigen specificity. No per-base quality is available; no much larger clone lies one base away. The sample carries other DNA sequences with the same CDR3.

Using the deep immunoSEQ assay, multiplex PCR amplified TCR CDR3 regions from genomic DNA. Extracted genomic DNA from each cell subset was distributed evenly across all wells of several immunoSEQ 96-well plates, and each plate was treated as a replicate. For sorted subsets, about 200 ng genomic DNA, equal to approximately 30,000 T cell genomes, was loaded into each replicate PCR. Purified libraries were quantified with a Qubit 3.0 fluorometer, sized on a Bioanalyzer 2100, and re-quantified with the KAPA Library Quantification kit. Every immunoSEQ 96-well plate was sequenced on a dedicated single-read 150-cycle Illumina NextSeq 550 flow cell. In the paper's pipeline: Because the immunoSEQ output included only junctional sequences and no quality scores, the filtering could not be the same as the filtering used for full-length reads. To assign V/J genes and CDR3, sequences were annotated using PyIR, a Python wrapper for IgBLAST v1.9, with IMGT germline references. Reads were removed for weak V/J assignments (E-value above 1e-6), missing CDR3, stop codons, out-of-frame junctions, or ambiguous translated residues. V3J clonotypes were defined as sequences sharing the same inferred V gene, J gene, and CDR3 amino acid sequence. Percentage overlap between repertoires was computed as shared unique clonotypes divided by the size of the smaller repertoire. Richness of each repertoire was evaluated using RTK rarefaction, the Chao1 estimator, and Recon v2.1 estimates of unobserved clonotypes. Generation probabilities were computed with OLGA for all TCRbeta clonotypes obtained by the gDNA method from a handful of donors. TCRdb retrieved this table from immuneACCESS and kept in-frame rearrangements only. Not all clones are present; in checked studies, unresolved V genes account for under half, and no reason is known for the remainder. V, J and clone size derive from that table, while D and trimming were established from the DNA sequence. The sample table contains some 2,500,000 clones; only one count was recorded for around 92% of them. 0.37% of the sample rests with the top ten.

The CDR3 sequence holds 16 residues, the cysteine and phenylalanine included. Of the read, only the CDR3 DNA is kept; its 48 bases are in frame from base 1. Unmatched junction bases come to 4, with V trimmed by 0 bases and J by 2 bases. Reading the germline V gene gives CDR1 SGHRS and CDR2 YFSETQ. The investigation overall reported the following: The genetic and exposure-history diversity represented was limited by the small number of donors. Pairwise subsampling indicated that sequencing depth was expected to affect the degree of clonotype sharing among donors. When a handful of donors were compared, the shared fraction of clonotypes was 5% to 6.5% for naive CD4, 3% to 4% for naive CD8, 2.3% for memory CD4, and under 0.5% for memory CD8. Only blood was sampled, and tissue TCR repertoires likely differ from those in blood. Clonotypes shared by all four sorted-subset donors showed higher generation probabilities than non-shared clonotypes. Naive subsets generally had larger estimated clonotype richness than memory subsets did. Rarefaction of sorted-subset datasets indicated incomplete sequencing despite the large sequencing depth.

Donors were healthy HIV-negative adults with no recently reported acute infections or vaccinations. All donors were Caucasian adults living in Nashville, Tennessee, USA. CD4+ T cells were enriched by magnetic negative selection; naive cells were then positively selected on CD45RA, and the negative fraction formed the memory subset. Blood was obtained by leukapheresis, after which PBMCs were separated by Ficoll-Histopaque density gradient centrifugation and cryopreserved in liquid nitrogen vapor phase. Purity and quantity of every magnetically sorted T cell population were checked by analytical flow cytometry. Each sorted fraction had its genomic DNA isolated and then quantified by UV absorbance on a Nanodrop 2000c.

The clonotype originates from a man younger than 30 in good health. Some clones in this sample may be carry-over from other donors' samples. Sequencing input: naive CD4+ T cells from PBMCs. Sample cell subset or site, as interpreted from the label and publication: CD45RA+ positively selected. The V gene is TRBV5-1 and the J gene is TRBJ2-3, with 9 central nucleotides matching TRBD2. The DNA sequence reads TGCGCCAGCAGCTTGGGACTAGCGGATTACACAGATACGCAGTATTTT. It codes for CASSLGLADYTDTQYF. Full variable domain (CDR3 extended with the reference TRBV5-1 and TRBJ2-3 proteins): KAGVTQTPRYLIKTRGQQVTLSCSPISGHRSVSWYQQTPGQGLQFLFEYFSETQRNKGNFPGRFSGRQFSNSRSEMNVSTLELGDSALYLCASSLGLADYTDTQYFGPGTRLTVL.